Included here is one TCR beta chain sequence, with context. The antigen is unknown. 60 Vbeta and 13 Jbeta primers were used in PCR. Sequenced by immunoSEQ multiplex PCR; TCRdb stores in-frame clones only, minus some. The profile shows approximately 70,000 clones, around 78% of them singletons. The sample originates from a study of cytomegalovirus exposure and HLA in healthy donors. Findings of the study overall: Most TCR sequences proved rare, with some public TCRs found in many donors.

At collection, donors were nominally healthy, but unrecorded immune exposures were probable. Germline-derived CDR1 and CDR2 are SGHRS and YFSETQ. This CDR3 has 17 amino acids. The V segment lost 0 bases and the J segment 5 bases; nucleotides outside the gene matches: 8. This chain joins TRBV5-1 and TRBJ2-2; 9 positions agree with TRBD1. The source of this sequence is a man between 45 and 60 years old in good health and CMV-seronegative. The sequencing input was PBMCs. CDR3 nucleotide sequence: TGCGCCAGCAGCTTGGGGCCGGGACAGGGAAGAACCGGGGAGCTGTTTTTT. This translates into CASSLGPGQGRTGELFF. The complete variable domain, with remaining parts taken from reference TRBV5-1 and TRBJ2-2, reads KAGVTQTPRYLIKTRGQQVTLSCSPISGHRSVSWYQQTPGQGLQFLFEYFSETQRNKGNFPGRFSGRQFSNSRSEMNVSTLELGDSALYLCASSLGPGQGRTGELFFGEGSRLTVL.